There are many counts of the clone carrying this T cell receptor beta chain. The sample is drawn from a study of patients and donors after allogeneic stem cell transplantation. Germline CDR1 is SGHTA and CDR2 is FQGNSA. The CDR3 spans 16 residues. V shed 4 bases and J 5 bases; nucleotides not matched to a gene: 10. TCRdb reprocessed the RT-PCR reads with MiXCR, giving one entry per CDR3 protein. The data show roughly 1,700 distinct CDR3 sequences, about 15% seen once. The rearrangement uses TRBV7-2 and TRBJ2-3; 9 bases agree with TRBD2. The clonotype was recovered from a human donor who was either an allogeneic HSCT recipient or a stem cell or donor lymphocyte infusion donor (not recorded which). It is not recorded whose cells these are; they may come from a transplant donor. The sample consisted of blood, either unsorted or a sorted T cell fraction (not recorded which). CDR3: CASSSMGAGGKDTQYF. CDR3 DNA: TGTGCCAGCAGCTCGATGGGGGCGGGAGGGAAAGATACGCAGTATTTT.